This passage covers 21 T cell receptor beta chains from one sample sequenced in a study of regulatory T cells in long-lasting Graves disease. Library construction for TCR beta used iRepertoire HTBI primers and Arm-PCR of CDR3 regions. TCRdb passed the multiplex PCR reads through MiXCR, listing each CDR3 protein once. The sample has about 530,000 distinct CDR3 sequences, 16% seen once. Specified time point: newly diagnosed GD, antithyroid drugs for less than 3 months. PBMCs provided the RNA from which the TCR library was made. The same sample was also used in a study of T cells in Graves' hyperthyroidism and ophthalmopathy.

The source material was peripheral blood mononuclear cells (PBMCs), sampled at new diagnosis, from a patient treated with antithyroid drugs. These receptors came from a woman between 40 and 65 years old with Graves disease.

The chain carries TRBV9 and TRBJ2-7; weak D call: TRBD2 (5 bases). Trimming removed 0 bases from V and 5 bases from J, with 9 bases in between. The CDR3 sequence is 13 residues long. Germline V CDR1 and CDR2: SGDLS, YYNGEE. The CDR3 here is CASSVDEGNEQYF. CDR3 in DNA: TGTGCCAGCAGCGTAGACGAGGGAAACGAGCAGTACTTC.

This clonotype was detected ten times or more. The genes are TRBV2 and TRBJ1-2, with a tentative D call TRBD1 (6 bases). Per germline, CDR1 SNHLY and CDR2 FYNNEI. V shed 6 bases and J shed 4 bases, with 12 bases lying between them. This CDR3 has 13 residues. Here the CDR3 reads CASSDGRGYGYTF. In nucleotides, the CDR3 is TGTGCCAGCAGCGACGGCAGGGGCTATGGCTACACCTTC.

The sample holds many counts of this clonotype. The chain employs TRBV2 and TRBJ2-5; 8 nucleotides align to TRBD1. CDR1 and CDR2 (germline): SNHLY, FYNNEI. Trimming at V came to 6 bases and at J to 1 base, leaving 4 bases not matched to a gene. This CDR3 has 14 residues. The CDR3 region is CASSRQGSQETQYF. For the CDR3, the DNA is TGTGCCAGCAGCAGACAGGGGAGCCAAGAGACCCAGTACTTC.

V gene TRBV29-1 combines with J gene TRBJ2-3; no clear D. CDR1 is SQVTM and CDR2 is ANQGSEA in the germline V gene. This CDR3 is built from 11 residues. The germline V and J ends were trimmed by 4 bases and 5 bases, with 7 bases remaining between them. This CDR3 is CSVALGDTQYF. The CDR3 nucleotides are TGCAGCGTTGCACTGGGAGATACGCAGTATTTT.

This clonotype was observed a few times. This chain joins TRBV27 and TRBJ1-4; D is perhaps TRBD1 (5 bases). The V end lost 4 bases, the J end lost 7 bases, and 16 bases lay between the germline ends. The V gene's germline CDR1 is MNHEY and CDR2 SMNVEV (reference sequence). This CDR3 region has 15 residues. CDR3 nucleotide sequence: TGTGCCAGCAGTTCCCCGCGGGGAGGGACTGAAAAACTGTTTTTT. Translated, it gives CASSSPRGGTEKLFF.

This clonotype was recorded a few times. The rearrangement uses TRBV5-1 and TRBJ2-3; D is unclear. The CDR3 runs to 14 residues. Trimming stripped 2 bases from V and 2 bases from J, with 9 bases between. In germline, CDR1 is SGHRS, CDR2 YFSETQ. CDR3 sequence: CASSFDKSTDTQYF. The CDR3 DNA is TGCGCCAGCAGCTTTGACAAGTCCACAGATACGCAGTATTTT.

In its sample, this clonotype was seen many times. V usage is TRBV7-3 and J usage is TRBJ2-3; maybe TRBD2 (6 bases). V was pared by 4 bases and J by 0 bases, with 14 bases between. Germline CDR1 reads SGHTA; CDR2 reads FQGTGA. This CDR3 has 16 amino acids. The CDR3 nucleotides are TGTGCCAGCAGCTCGCCTAGCGCATCTAGCACAGATACGCAGTATTTT. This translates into CASSSPSASSTDTQYF.

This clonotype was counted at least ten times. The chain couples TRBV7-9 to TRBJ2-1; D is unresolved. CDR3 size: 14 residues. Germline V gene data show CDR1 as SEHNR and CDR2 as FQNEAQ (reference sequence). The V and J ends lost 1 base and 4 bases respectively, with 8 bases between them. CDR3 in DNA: TGTGCCAGCAGCTTAGGGTCCGGTTACAATGAGCAGTTCTTC. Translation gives CASSLGSGYNEQFF.

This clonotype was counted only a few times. In nucleotides, the CDR3 is TGTGCCAGCTCACCGACAGCCTCTGGGGCCAACGTCCTGACTTTC. It codes for CASSPTASGANVLTF. The rearrangement joins TRBV18 to TRBJ2-6; D is perhaps TRBD1 (5 bases). Germline V gene sequence: CDR1 KGHSH, CDR2 LQKENI. The CDR3 contains 15 residues. V gave up 3 bases and J gave up 0 bases, with 6 bases separating them.

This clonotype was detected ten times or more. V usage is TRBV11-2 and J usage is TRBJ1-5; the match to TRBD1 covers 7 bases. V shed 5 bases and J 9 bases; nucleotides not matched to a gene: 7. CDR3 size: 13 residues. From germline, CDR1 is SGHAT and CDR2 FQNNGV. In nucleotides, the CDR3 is TGTGCCAGCAGCCTAGGGACAGATCTGCCCCAGCATTTT. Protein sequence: CASSLGTDLPQHF.

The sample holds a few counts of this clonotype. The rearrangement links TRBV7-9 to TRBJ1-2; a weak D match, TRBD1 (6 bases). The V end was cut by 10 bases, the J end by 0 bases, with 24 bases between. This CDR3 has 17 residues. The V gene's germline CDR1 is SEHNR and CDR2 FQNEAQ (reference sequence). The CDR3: CATLSGAQEVANYGYTF. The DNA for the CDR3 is TGTGCCACTTTATCAGGGGCTCAGGAGGTTGCTAACTATGGCTACACCTTC.

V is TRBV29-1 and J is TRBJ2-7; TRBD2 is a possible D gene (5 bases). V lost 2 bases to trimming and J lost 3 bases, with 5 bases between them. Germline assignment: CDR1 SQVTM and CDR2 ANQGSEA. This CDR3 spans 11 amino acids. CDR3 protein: CSVERGYEQYF. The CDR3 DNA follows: TGCAGCGTTGAACGGGGCTACGAGCAGTACTTC.

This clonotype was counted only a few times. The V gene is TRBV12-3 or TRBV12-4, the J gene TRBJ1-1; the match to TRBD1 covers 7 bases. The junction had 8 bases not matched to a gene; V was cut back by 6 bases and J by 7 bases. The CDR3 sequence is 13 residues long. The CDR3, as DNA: TGTGCCAGCAGGCTGACAGGGTCGAGTGAAGCTTTCTTT. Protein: CASRLTGSSEAFF.

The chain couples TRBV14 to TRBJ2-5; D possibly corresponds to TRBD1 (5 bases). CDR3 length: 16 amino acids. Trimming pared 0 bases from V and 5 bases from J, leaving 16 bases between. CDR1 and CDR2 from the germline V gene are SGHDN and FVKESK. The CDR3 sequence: CASSQDRGSRIETQYF. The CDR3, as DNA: TGTGCCAGCAGCCAAGATAGGGGCAGCCGCATCGAGACCCAGTACTTC.

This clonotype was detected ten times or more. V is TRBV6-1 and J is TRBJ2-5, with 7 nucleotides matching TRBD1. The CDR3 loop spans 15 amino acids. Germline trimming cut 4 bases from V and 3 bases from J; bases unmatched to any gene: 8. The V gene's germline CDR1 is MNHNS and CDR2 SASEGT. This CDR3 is CASSATGTDEETQYF. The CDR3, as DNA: TGTGCCAGCAGTGCTACCGGGACAGACGAAGAGACCCAGTACTTC.

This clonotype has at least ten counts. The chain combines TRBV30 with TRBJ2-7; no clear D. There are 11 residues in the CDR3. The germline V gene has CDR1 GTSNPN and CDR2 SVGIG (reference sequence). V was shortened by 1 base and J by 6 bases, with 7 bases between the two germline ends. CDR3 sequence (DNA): TGTGCCTGGAGTGGCCACAGCGAGCAGTACTTC. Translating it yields CAWSGHSEQYF.

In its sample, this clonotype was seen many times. CDR3 DNA: TGTGCCAGCAGTTACTCGATGGGGACAGGGAACTATGGCTACACCTTC. It specifies CASSYSMGTGNYGYTF. The chain recombines TRBV6-5 with TRBJ1-2, with 9 positions matching TRBD1. The CDR3 is made up of 16 amino acids. The germline V gene has CDR1 MNHEY and CDR2 SVGAGI. Losses at the gene ends were 0 bases for V and 2 bases for J; bases not matched to a gene: 4.

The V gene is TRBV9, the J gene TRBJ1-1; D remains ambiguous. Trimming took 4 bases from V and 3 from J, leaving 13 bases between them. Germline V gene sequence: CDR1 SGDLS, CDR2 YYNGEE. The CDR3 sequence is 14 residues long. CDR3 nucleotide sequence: TGTGCCAGCAGCCCGCAGGCATTGCACACTGAAGCTTTCTTT. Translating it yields CASSPQALHTEAFF. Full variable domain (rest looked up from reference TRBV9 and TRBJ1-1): DSGVTQTPKHLITATGQRVTLRCSPRSGDLSVYWYQQSLDQGLQFLIQYYNGEERAKGNILERFSAQQFPDLHSELNLSSLELGDSALYFCASSPQALHTEAFFGQGTRLTVV.

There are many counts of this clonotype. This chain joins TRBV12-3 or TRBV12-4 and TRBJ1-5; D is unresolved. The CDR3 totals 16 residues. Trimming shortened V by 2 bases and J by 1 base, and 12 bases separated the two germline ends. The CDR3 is CASSLQGSGSNQPQHF. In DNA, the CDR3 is TGTGCCAGCAGTTTACAAGGGTCTGGCAGCAATCAGCCCCAGCATTTT.

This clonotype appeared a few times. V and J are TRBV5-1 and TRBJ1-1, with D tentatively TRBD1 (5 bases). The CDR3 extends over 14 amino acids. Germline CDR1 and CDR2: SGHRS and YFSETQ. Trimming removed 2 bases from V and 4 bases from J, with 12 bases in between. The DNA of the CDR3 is TGCGCCAGCAGCTTAAAGGGGTTCTCCACTGAAGCTTTCTTT. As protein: CASSLKGFSTEAFF. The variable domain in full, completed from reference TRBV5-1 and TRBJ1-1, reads KAGVTQTPRYLIKTRGQQVTLSCSPISGHRSVSWYQQTPGQGLQFLFEYFSETQRNKGNFPGRFSGRQFSNSRSEMNVSTLELGDSALYLCASSLKGFSTEAFFGQGTRLTVV.

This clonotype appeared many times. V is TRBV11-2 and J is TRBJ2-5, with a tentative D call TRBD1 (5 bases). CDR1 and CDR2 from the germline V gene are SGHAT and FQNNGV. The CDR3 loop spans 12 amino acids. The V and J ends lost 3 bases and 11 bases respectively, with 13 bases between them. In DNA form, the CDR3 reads TGTGCCAGCAGCTTTATAGTGGGGCCTCAGTACTTC. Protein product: CASSFIVGPQYF.